The sequence of this T cell receptor (beta chain) was determined in a study of blood T cell repertoires in COVID-19. Study-wide background: Sources were T cells, B-cell-depleted T cells, or PBMCs; the material itself was cDNA or gDNA.

V gave up 3 bases and J gave up 4 bases, with 9 bases separating them. This CDR3 has 13 amino acids. Germline V gene sequence: CDR1 MNHEY, CDR2 SMNVEV (reference sequence). TCRdb's table, derived via immunoSEQ multiplex PCR, lists solely in-frame clones and lacks some. The data hold 250,000 to 300,000 clones, with about nine tenths observed a single time. This TCR came from a woman in her forties or fifties who had recovered from COVID-19. This chain links TRBV27 with TRBJ1-1; D gene unclear. Sequencing was done on a sample of peripheral blood. The CDR3 sequence: CASSFRVSTEAFF. The CDR3 DNA reads TGTGCCAGCAGTTTCCGTGTGAGCACTGAAGCTTTCTTT.